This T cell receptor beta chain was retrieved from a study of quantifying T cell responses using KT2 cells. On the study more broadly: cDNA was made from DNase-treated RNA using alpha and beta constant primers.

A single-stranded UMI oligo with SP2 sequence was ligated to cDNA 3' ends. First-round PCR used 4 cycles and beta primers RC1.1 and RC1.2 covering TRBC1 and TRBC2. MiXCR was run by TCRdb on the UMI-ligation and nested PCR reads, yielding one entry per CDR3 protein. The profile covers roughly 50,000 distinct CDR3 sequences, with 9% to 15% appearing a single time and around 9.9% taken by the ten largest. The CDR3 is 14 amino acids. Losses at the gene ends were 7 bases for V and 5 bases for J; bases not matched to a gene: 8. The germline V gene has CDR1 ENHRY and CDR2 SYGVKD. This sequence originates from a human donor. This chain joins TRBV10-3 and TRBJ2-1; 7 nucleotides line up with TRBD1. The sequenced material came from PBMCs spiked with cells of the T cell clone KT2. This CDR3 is CAITSEGADNEQFF. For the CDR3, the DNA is TGTGCCATCACCAGCGAGGGGGCAGACAATGAGCAGTTCTTC.